The 3 T cell receptor beta chains in this list originate from one sample, sequenced in a study of blood T cells in healthy people across ages. A sample-barcoded 5' primer and a J-beta primer mix were used in a second PCR of roughly 6 to 11 cycles. TCRdb called the 5' RACE reads again in MiXCR, with one record for every CDR3 protein. The table lists over a million distinct CDR3 sequences, more than 40% of them singletons. Sample: blood. The receptors shown here come from a woman aged 60-75 years in good health.

In this sample, this clonotype turned up a few times. The chain uses TRBV12-3 or TRBV12-4 and TRBJ1-1; TRBD1 is a possible D gene (6 bases). The CDR3 length is 15 residues. Trimming left V 6 bases short and J 1 base short, with 15 bases between. The CDR3 DNA sequence: TGTGCCAGCAGCCTACCGGGACAACAGAACACTGAAGCTTTCTTT. Encoded protein: CASSLPGQQNTEAFF.

J is TRBJ1-3 and V is TRBV7-2; D not resolved. This CDR3 contains 16 residues. Germline V lookup: CDR1 SGHTA, CDR2 FQGNSA. V lost 0 bases to trimming and J lost 4 bases, with 13 bases between them. The CDR3: CASSLARRLSGNTIYF. DNA of the CDR3: TGTGCCAGCAGCTTAGCGCGGAGGTTGTCCGGAAACACCATATATTTT.

Comments on this clonotype: A read error may produce the germline difference seen at one junction end. The chain employs TRBV7-2 and TRBJ2-7; 8 positions match TRBD2. This CDR3 is 15 amino acids long. Germline V CDR1 and CDR2: SGHTA, FQGNSA. The CDR3 DNA reads TGTGCCAGCAACTTAACTAGCGGATCTCCCTACGAGCAGTACTTC. Translation gives CASNLTSGSPYEQYF.